The TCR beta chain under discussion was sequenced for a study of CD8 T cells in ankylosing spondylitis listed by TCRdb under 2017. With regard to the full study: The study profiled T cell receptor beta repertoires in healthy donors and ankylosing spondylitis patients to find disease-linked TCR variants. Peripheral blood was sampled, and synovial fluid was also collected from ankylosing spondylitis patients. The full study cohort was made up of about 24 ankylosing spondylitis patients and approximately 100 healthy donors.

At least ten counts were recorded for this clonotype. What this receptor recognizes is not known. Base qualities are not at hand, and no much larger clone is one base apart. There are 14 amino acids in the CDR3, from cysteine to phenylalanine inclusive. Only the CDR3 portion is preserved as DNA: 42 bases, with reading frame beginning at the first base. Trimming removed 6 bases from V and 1 base from J, leaving 10 bases between the germline ends. For sequencing, an Illumina HiSeq 2500 was employed. Quantitative 5'-RACE with molecular barcodes was used to prepare TCR beta libraries. Concerning the study's data processing: Disease-linked TCR variants were identified with a new computational method built on a probabilistic model of VDJ rearrangement. TCRdb reanalyzed the raw reads on its own, using fastp at Q25 for trimming and MiXCR for clone calling, and kept in-frame beta chains. Merged by CDR3 protein, the rows form single entries marked with the most common genes and DNA. The V and J calls and clone size come from TCRdb's table, not from the authors' own analysis. Present in this sample are 40,000 or so distinct CDR3 sequences, roughly 9.6% of which were seen just once. Of the sample, 1.4% is held by the ten largest clones.

Findings and caveats that apply to the study as a whole: Significant enrichment of the disease-linked clones was reported in matched synovial fluid samples from ankylosing spondylitis patients. The disease-linked clones had a CD8+ phenotype and were found at relatively low frequencies in peripheral blood. A TCR beta motif made up of 7 to 9 highly homologous amino acid variants appeared to be characteristic of blood from ankylosing spondylitis patients. Some motif variants had previously been reported in the synovial fluid and blood of reactive arthritis patients, which suggests shared mechanisms of disease initiation.

The V gene is TRBV12-3 or TRBV12-4 and the J gene is TRBJ1-5; a tentative D call is TRBD1 (5 bases match). What was sequenced was blood, either unsorted or a sorted T cell fraction (not recorded which). The source is a male donor with ankylosing spondylitis or in good health (not recorded which). This receptor has the CDR3 CASSRRDSNQPQHF. The bases are TGTGCCAGCAGCCGACGGGACAGCAATCAGCCCCAGCATTTT.